These T cell receptor beta chains were read from a single sample in a study of early T cells in non-severe SARS-CoV-2 infection. A single record per CDR3 protein comes from TCRdb applying MiXCR to the 5' RACE reads. The table records roughly 40,000 distinct CDR3 sequences, roughly 7% of them present only once. Source material: whole blood. The receptors shown here come from an adult who was a healthcare worker with PCR-confirmed SARS-CoV-2 infection or an uninfected control (not recorded which). Both conserved end residues are part of each CDR3. The order of the fields is V gene, clone size, J gene, D gene, CDR3 protein, CDR3 DNA. The D gene is left open where the match is weak. The size field is filled for only some rows; it gives once, few, many or a size class.

>TRBV7-2|-|TRBJ2-3|TRBD2
CASSLAGTIHDTQYF
TGTGCCAGCAGTCTCGCCGGGACTATCCATGATACGCAGTATTTT
>TRBV29-1|few|TRBJ1-3|-
CSAIGGGNTIYF
TGCAGCGCCATTGGGGGAGGAAACACCATATATTTT
>TRBV19|many|TRBJ2-1|TRBD2
CASSILAGGRPYYNEQFF
TGTGCCAGTAGTATACTAGCGGGGGGTCGCCCCTACTACAATGAGCAGTTCTTC
>TRBV7-9|few|TRBJ1-4|-
CASSLRATNEKLFF
TGTGCCAGCAGCTTGAGAGCAACTAATGAAAAACTGTTTTTT
>TRBV27|-|TRBJ1-5|TRBD1
CATGTGGSNQPQHF
TGTGCCACCGGGACAGGGGGCAGCAATCAGCCCCAGCATTTT
>TRBV10-1|many|TRBJ2-3|-
CASSSPGSTDTQYF
TGCGCCAGCAGTTCCCCAGGAAGCACAGATACGCAGTATTTT
>TRBV6-5|-|TRBJ2-1|TRBD1
CASSYGQVSRSYNEQFF
TGTGCCAGCAGTTACGGACAGGTTTCCCGCTCCTACAATGAGCAGTTCTTC
>TRBV28|many|TRBJ1-1|-
CRGVTEAFF
TGCCGAGGGGTCACTGAAGCTTTCTTT
>TRBV27|few|TRBJ2-7|TRBD1
CASRTGGVYEQYF
TGTGCCAGCCGGACAGGGGGGGTGTACGAGCAGTACTTC
>TRBV20-1|-|TRBJ2-7|-
CSATRDTSYEQYF
TGCAGTGCTACCCGGGACACCAGCTACGAGCAGTACTTC
>TRBV20-1|many|TRBJ2-3|TRBD2
CSARSLSGGSFRETDTQYF
TGCAGTGCTAGATCCCTAAGCGGGGGGTCATTTAGGGAGACAGATACGCAGTATTTT
>TRBV5-5|once|TRBJ2-5|TRBD1
CASSLGPRGQETQYF
TGTGCCAGCAGCTTGGGGCCCAGGGGGCAAGAGACCCAGTACTTC
>TRBV29-1|many|TRBJ2-3|-
CSARSRAQHTQYF
TGCAGCGCCAGAAGCAGGGCGCAGCATACGCAGTATTTT
>TRBV28|-|TRBJ2-5|-
CASSFTRGAGPPQETQYF
TGTGCCAGCAGTTTCACACGGGGAGCGGGTCCCCCCCAAGAGACCCAGTACTTC
>TRBV12-3/TRBV12-4|many|TRBJ1-1|-
CASSPTTGNTEAFF
TGTGCCAGCAGTCCTACGACAGGGAACACTGAAGCTTTCTTT
>TRBV4-2|few|TRBJ2-2|TRBD2
CASSQDSGRNTGELFF
TGTGCCAGCAGCCAAGATAGCGGGAGGAACACCGGGGAGCTGTTTTTT
>TRBV7-6|few|TRBJ2-7|-
CASSLVWSEQYF
TGTGCCAGCAGCTTAGTTTGGTCCGAGCAGTACTTC
>TRBV30|few|TRBJ2-7|-
CAWSRGYPHYEQYF
TGTGCCTGGAGTCGAGGGTACCCACACTACGAGCAGTACTTC
>TRBV7-9|many|TRBJ2-3|-
CASSSGSFSVEYF
TGTGCCAGCAGCTCCGGGAGCTTTTCTGTTGAGTATTTT
>TRBV6-2/TRBV6-3|-|TRBJ2-1|-
CASSYSGYSYNEQFF
TGTGCCAGCAGTTACAGCGGGTACTCCTACAATGAGCAGTTCTTC
>TRBV27|many|TRBJ1-5|-
CASSLFPGGTGQPQHF
TGTGCCAGCAGTTTATTCCCTGGGGGGACGGGACAGCCCCAGCATTTT
>TRBV29-1|many|TRBJ1-1|-
CSVRWAGDTEAFF
TGCAGCGTTAGGTGGGCGGGGGATACTGAAGCTTTCTTT
>TRBV19|-|TRBJ2-1|TRBD2
CASSLSGGVRGNEQFF
TGTGCCAGTAGTCTCAGCGGGGGAGTAAGGGGCAATGAGCAGTTCTTC
>TRBV11-1|many|TRBJ1-1|-
CASSLTFWSNTEAFF
TGTGCCAGCAGCTTAACTTTTTGGTCGAACACTGAAGCTTTCTTT
>TRBV4-3|-|TRBJ2-2|-
CASSQLTRKGELFF
TGCGCCAGCAGCCAACTAACGAGAAAGGGGGAGCTGTTTTTT
>TRBV16|many|TRBJ2-5|-
CASSRQLQETQYF
TGTGCCAGCAGCCGACAGCTTCAAGAGACCCAGTACTTC
>TRBV15|many|TRBJ2-1|TRBD2
CATSRGLASYNEQFF
TGTGCCACCAGCAGGGGACTAGCTAGCTACAATGAGCAGTTCTTC
>TRBV5-4|many|TRBJ1-1|-
CASSFGADTEAFF
TGTGCCAGCAGCTTCGGGGCGGACACTGAAGCTTTCTTT
>TRBV4-2|few|TRBJ2-7|-
CASSQQESFSYEQYF
TGTGCCAGCAGCCAACAGGAGTCGTTCTCCTACGAGCAGTACTTC
>TRBV7-9|many|TRBJ2-3|-
CASSLLQTDTQYF
TGTGCCAGCAGCTTATTACAGACAGATACGCAGTATTTT
>TRBV14|many|TRBJ2-1|TRBD1
CASSQTGTGNYNEQFF
TGTGCCAGCAGCCAAACCGGGACAGGGAACTACAATGAGCAGTTCTTC
>TRBV20-1|many|TRBJ2-3|-
CSASGGTDTQYF
TGCAGTGCTAGCGGGGGTACAGATACGCAGTATTTT
>TRBV19|many|TRBJ1-2|-
CASSIGGLYGYTF
TGTGCCAGTAGTATCGGCGGGCTCTATGGCTACACCTTC
>TRBV27|few|TRBJ2-7|TRBD1
CASSPTGQGSYEQYF
TGTGCCAGCAGTCCAACGGGACAGGGGTCCTACGAGCAGTACTTC
>TRBV12-5|-|TRBJ2-7|TRBD2
CASGPKRGGHSYEQYF
TGTGCTAGTGGCCCGAAGCGGGGGGGGCACTCCTACGAGCAGTACTTC
>TRBV5-4|few|TRBJ1-5|-
CASSLDRDVFQPQHF
TGTGCCAGCAGCTTGGACAGGGATGTTTTCCAGCCCCAGCATTTT
>TRBV3-1|few|TRBJ1-1|-
CASSLPPSGGMNTEAFF
TGTGCCAGCAGCCTTCCCCCCAGCGGGGGCATGAACACTGAAGCTTTCTTT
>TRBV19|-|TRBJ2-7|TRBD2
CASSKGLAGLPYEQYF
TGTGCCAGTAGTAAAGGACTAGCGGGTCTTCCATACGAGCAGTACTTC
>TRBV10-2|-|TRBJ2-7|-
CASSEAGGTVYEQYF
TGCGCCAGCAGTGAGGCAGGAGGGACAGTGTACGAGCAGTACTTC
>TRBV7-3|many|TRBJ2-2|-
CASSLKGTGELFF
TGTGCCAGCAGCTTAAAAGGCACCGGGGAGCTGTTTTTT
>TRBV29-1|-|TRBJ2-1|TRBD2
CSVEGSGAGDEQFF
TGCAGCGTTGAGGGTAGCGGGGCCGGGGATGAGCAGTTCTTC
>TRBV24-1|many|TRBJ2-3|TRBD2
CATSDPGLAGDTQYF
TGTGCCACCAGTGACCCCGGACTAGCTGGAGATACGCAGTATTTT
>TRBV10-1|few|TRBJ2-5|-
CASSRSGRGRQETQYF
TGCGCCAGCAGTCGGTCGGGCAGGGGACGTCAAGAGACCCAGTACTTC
>TRBV7-6|few|TRBJ1-1|-
CASSHGRDTEAFF
TGTGCCAGCAGCCATGGGCGAGACACTGAAGCTTTCTTT
>TRBV10-3|many|TRBJ2-2|-
CAITPGTGTGELFF
TGTGCCATTACGCCCGGCACGGGCACCGGGGAGCTGTTTTTT
>TRBV18|few|TRBJ2-5|-
CASSPRIQETQYF
TGTGCCAGCTCACCTCGGATCCAAGAGACCCAGTACTTC
>TRBV13|many|TRBJ2-1|-
CASSLGRVTEQFF
TGTGCCAGCAGCTTAGGCCGGGTAACTGAGCAGTTCTTC
>TRBV2|few|TRBJ1-1|TRBD1
CASSRQGDLTEAFF
TGTGCCAGCAGCAGACAGGGCGATTTGACTGAAGCTTTCTTT
>TRBV7-9|many|TRBJ1-2|-
CASSLALGQGDNYGYTF
TGTGCCAGCAGCTTAGCGTTGGGGCAGGGAGACAACTATGGCTACACCTTC
>TRBV20-1|many|TRBJ1-2|-
CSAPLGAPGGYTF
TGCAGTGCCCCCCTAGGGGCCCCCGGTGGCTACACCTTC
>TRBV7-8|few|TRBJ1-2|TRBD1
CASSLVPGGADYGYTF
TGTGCCAGCAGCTTAGTTCCAGGGGGCGCGGACTATGGCTACACCTTC
>TRBV7-9|few|TRBJ1-2|-
CASRPGTEDGYTF
TGTGCCAGCAGACCTGGGACGGAGGATGGCTACACCTTC
>TRBV4-3|many|TRBJ1-5|TRBD1
CASSQDTGGIGQPQHF
TGCGCCAGCAGCCAAGATACAGGGGGCATCGGTCAGCCCCAGCATTTT
>TRBV10-3|few|TRBJ2-3|-
CAIRPGDAPVTDTQYF
TGTGCCATCCGCCCGGGGGATGCTCCTGTCACAGATACGCAGTATTTT
>TRBV11-2|-|TRBJ1-5|-
CASSLGAESYQPQHF
TGTGCCAGCAGCTTAGGGGCGGAAAGCTATCAGCCCCAGCATTTT